This entry lists 27 T cell receptor beta chains sequenced from one sample in a study of blood T cell repertoires in COVID-19. Produced via immunoSEQ multiplex PCR; TCRdb's table is partial and in-frame only. The table records about 60,000 clones, almost 85% of them present only once. The specimen sequenced was peripheral blood. The receptors stem from a man aged 55 to 70 with acute or convalescent COVID-19.

This chain links TRBV18 with TRBJ1-1, with D perhaps matching TRBD1 (6 bases). Germline-derived CDR1 and CDR2 are KGHSH and LQKENI. Trimming took off 3 bases at V and 2 bases at J, with 13 bases between the two ends. The CDR3 spans 15 residues. This CDR3 reads CASSPPGGANTEAFF. The CDR3 DNA follows: TGTGCCAGCTCACCCCCGGGGGGGGCTAACACTGAAGCTTTCTTT. The full variable domain, in which reference TRBV18 and TRBJ1-1 provide the parts outside the CDR3, is NAGVMQNPRHLVRRRGQEARLRCSPMKGHSHVYWYRQLPEEGLKFMVYLQKENIIDESGMPKERFSAEFPKEGPSILRIQQVVRGDSAAYFCASSPPGGANTEAFFGQGTRLTVV.

The sample holds a few counts of this clone. This chain connects TRBV11-2 to TRBJ2-1, with 12 nucleotides matching TRBD1. The trim removed 5 bases at V and 10 bases at J, leaving 21 bases unmatched. Germline V lookup: CDR1 SGHAT, CDR2 FQNNGV. The CDR3 is 19 amino acids. The CDR3 region has the DNA TGTGCCAGCAGCCCAATAAGACTTACCGGGACAGGGGGCCGGTGGGAGCAGTTCTTC. Amino acids: CASSPIRLTGTGGRWEQFF. The full variable domain, in which reference TRBV11-2 and TRBJ2-1 provide the parts outside the CDR3, is EAGVAQSPRYKIIEKRQSVAFWCNPISGHATLYWYQQILGQGPKLLIQFQNNGVVDDSQLPKDRFSAERLKGVDSTLKIQPAKLEDSAVYLCASSPIRLTGTGGRWEQFFGPGTRLTVL.

The chain has TRBV2 and TRBJ2-1, with a possible D match to TRBD2 (5 bases). Deletions cut 5 bases from V and 6 bases from J, with 11 bases between. Germline CDR1 is SNHLY and CDR2 is FYNNEI. CDR3 length: 13 residues. The CDR3 nucleotides are TGTGCCAGCAGTCGGGGAAGGAGCAATGAGCAGTTCTTC. It is translated as CASSRGRSNEQFF.

The J gene is TRBJ2-7, the V gene TRBV30, with D perhaps TRBD2 (6 bases). Germline V gene lookup returns CDR1 GTSNPN and CDR2 SVGIG (reference sequence). The V gene lost 5 bases and the J gene lost 7 bases, with 12 bases spanning the gap. The CDR3 covers 11 residues. Written as DNA, the CDR3 is TGTGCCTGGGGGACTTCGCGGGAGCAGTACTTC. Translating it yields CAWGTSREQYF.

This clone was recorded only once. The J gene is TRBJ1-1, the V gene TRBV7-3, with a possible D match to TRBD1 (5 bases). This CDR3 comprises 15 residues. CDR1 is SGHTA, CDR2 FQGTGA, per germline. Trimming left V 1 base short and J 1 base short, with 10 bases between. CDR3 sequence (DNA): TGTGCCAGCAGCTTAATCGGGCAGGGGAACACTGAAGCTTTCTTT. As protein: CASSLIGQGNTEAFF.

The V and J genes are TRBV5-1 and TRBJ1-1; 11 positions agree with TRBD1. Germline V gene lookup returns CDR1 SGHRS and CDR2 YFSETQ. This CDR3 region has 15 residues. J was trimmed by 4 bases and V by 4 bases; bases with no gene match: 6. Here the CDR3 reads CASSASGTGGTEAFF. Here the CDR3 DNA reads TGCGCCAGCAGCGCCTCCGGGACAGGGGGCACTGAAGCTTTCTTT. The variable domain in full, completed from reference TRBV5-1 and TRBJ1-1, reads KAGVTQTPRYLIKTRGQQVTLSCSPISGHRSVSWYQQTPGQGLQFLFEYFSETQRNKGNFPGRFSGRQFSNSRSEMNVSTLELGDSALYLCASSASGTGGTEAFFGQGTRLTVV.

The gene calls are TRBV7-3 and TRBJ2-1; no reliable D call. The CDR3 spans 13 residues. In germline, CDR1 is SGHTA, CDR2 FQGTGA. The V end was cut by 5 bases, the J end by 3 bases, with 8 bases between. The CDR3 region has the DNA TGTGCCAGCAGCCCTGACATCTACAATGAGCAGTTCTTC. It yields the protein CASSPDIYNEQFF.

The chain carries TRBV5-1 and TRBJ2-3; D is unclear. Trimming took off 4 bases at V and 0 bases at J, with 6 bases between the two ends. CDR1 and CDR2 from the germline V gene are SGHRS and YFSETQ. This CDR3 contains 13 residues. CDR3 DNA: TGCGCCAGCAGCCCCGCGAGCACAGATACGCAGTATTTT. It yields the protein CASSPASTDTQYF.

The V call is TRBV6-5, the J call TRBJ1-1, with TRBD1 as a possible D gene (6 bases). The CDR3 runs to 11 residues. The germline V and J ends were trimmed by 7 bases and 8 bases, with 11 bases remaining between them. Germline V gene data show CDR1 as MNHEY and CDR2 as SVGAGI. DNA of the CDR3: TGTGCCAGCAAGAGGACAGACGAAGCTTTCTTT. The encoded protein is CASKRTDEAFF.

The chain uses TRBV11-1 and TRBJ2-5; 7 bases are a match to TRBD1. The CDR3 loop spans 13 amino acids. The J segment lost 5 bases and the V segment lost 5 bases, leaving 5 bases of the junction unmatched. Germline V gene sequence: CDR1 SGHAT, CDR2 FQDESV (reference sequence). CDR3 protein: CASSADRAETQYF. The DNA for the CDR3 is TGTGCCAGCAGCGCCGACAGGGCTGAGACCCAGTACTTC.

The chain has TRBV6-6 and TRBJ1-2; the match to TRBD1 covers 8 bases. V dropped 5 bases and J dropped 2; count of bases not matched to a gene: 7. This CDR3 is built from 15 residues. From germline, CDR1 is MNHNY and CDR2 SVGAGI (reference sequence). For the CDR3, the DNA is TGTGCCAGCAGTGTCGGACAGGGAAGGAACTATGGCTACACCTTC. It specifies CASSVGQGRNYGYTF.

This clone was counted many times. The gene calls are TRBV12-3 or TRBV12-4 and TRBJ2-1, with TRBD2 as a possible D gene (6 bases). The CDR3 length is 13 residues. Trimming left V 7 bases short and J 9 bases short, with 16 bases between. CDR3 DNA: TGTGCCAGCACCCCGGGGGTCTCGGCTGAGCAGTTCTTC. Translating gives CASTPGVSAEQFF.

V usage is TRBV29-1 and J usage is TRBJ2-1; 8 bases line up with TRBD1. CDR3 length equals 14 residues. CDR1 SQVTM and CDR2 ANQGSEA come from the germline V gene. V shed 4 bases and J 1 base; nucleotides not matched to a gene: 3. As DNA, the CDR3 is TGCAGCGTTGCGGGACAGGCATCCTACAATGAGCAGTTCTTC. This gives the protein CSVAGQASYNEQFF.

V usage is TRBV21-1 and J usage is TRBJ1-2. TRBV21-1 constitutes a pseudogene. The CDR3 sequence is 16 residues long. The CDR3 reads CASSKGGGPALDGYTF. CDR3 bases: TGTGCCAGCAGCAAAGGGGGGGGGCCTGCCTTAGATGGCTACACCTTC.

V and J are TRBV7-6 and TRBJ1-1; D gene ambiguous. Germline V gene sequence: CDR1 SGHVS, CDR2 FNYEAQ. The germline V and J ends were trimmed by 1 base and 4 bases, with 10 bases remaining between them. This CDR3 has 14 amino acids. The CDR3: CASSLGVEGTEAFF. DNA of the CDR3: TGTGCCAGCAGCTTAGGGGTGGAGGGCACTGAAGCTTTCTTT.

The J gene is TRBJ1-1, the V gene TRBV6-6; 9 bases agree with TRBD1. CDR1 is MNHNY and CDR2 is SVGAGI in the germline V gene (reference sequence). The CDR3 consists of 12 residues. Trimming removed 8 bases from V and 7 bases from J; junction bases left unmatched: 5. The CDR3 DNA is TGTGCCAGCCGGGACAGGGCAGGTGAAGCTTTCTTT. The encoded protein is CASRDRAGEAFF.

The genes are TRBV7-2 and TRBJ1-4, with 11 bases fitting TRBD1. The J segment lost 8 bases and the V segment lost 5 bases, leaving 4 bases of the junction unmatched. This CDR3 has 14 amino acids. From germline, CDR1 is SGHTA and CDR2 FQGNSA. The CDR3 loop reads CASSQDRGREKLFF. CDR3 bases: TGTGCCAGCAGCCAGGACAGGGGGCGCGAAAAACTGTTTTTT.

This rearrangement joins TRBV10-3 to TRBJ1-3, with TRBD1 identical over 9 bases. The germline gives CDR1 ENHRY, CDR2 SYGVKD. V shed 0 bases, J shed 4 bases, and the junction held 7 bases outside the gene matches. This CDR3 contains 17 residues. The CDR3 region is CAISESQWDRAGNTIYF. The CDR3 coding sequence is TGTGCCATCAGTGAGTCGCAGTGGGACAGGGCCGGAAACACCATATATTTT.

The chain employs TRBV7-8 and TRBJ1-2; D gene uncertain. The CDR3 covers 13 residues. The V end lost 5 bases, the J end lost 6 bases, and 13 bases lay between the germline ends. Germline CDR1 reads SGHVS; CDR2 reads FQNEAQ. DNA of the CDR3: TGTGCCAGCAGCCCCTCTTTGCGAGATGGCTACACCTTC. Translation: CASSPSLRDGYTF. The complete variable domain, with remaining parts taken from reference TRBV7-8 and TRBJ1-2, reads GAGVSQSPRYKVAKRGQDVALRCDPISGHVSLFWYQQALGQGPEFLTYFQNEAQLDKSGLPSDRFFAERPEGSVSTLKIQRTQQEDSAVYLCASSPSLRDGYTFGSGTRLTVV.

The chain links TRBV5-6 to TRBJ1-1; possibly TRBD1 for D (6 bases). CDR3 length equals 17 residues. V lost 3 bases, J lost 3 bases, and 21 bases lay in between. The germline CDR1 and CDR2 sequences are SGHDT and YYEEEE. The CDR3 region has the DNA TGTGCCAGCAGCTCCGACAGGTACCCGAACCGCGACACTGAAGCTTTCTTT. As protein: CASSSDRYPNRDTEAFF.

This clone was picked up one time. The rearrangement links TRBV13 to TRBJ2-5; 10 nucleotides align to TRBD1. V trimming: 3 bases; J trimming: 5 bases; junction bases outside the gene matches: 9. Germline-derived CDR1 and CDR2 are PRHDT and FYEKMQ (reference sequence). The CDR3 totals 16 residues. CDR3: CASSLRETGGEETQYF. The CDR3 nucleotides are TGTGCCAGCAGCTTGAGGGAGACAGGGGGCGAGGAGACCCAGTACTTC.

The J gene is TRBJ2-3, the V gene TRBV24-1; 9 nucleotides line up with TRBD1. The CDR3 has 16 amino acids. Per germline, CDR1 KGHDR and CDR2 SFDVKD. J was trimmed by 3 bases and V by 4 bases; bases with no gene match: 7. The CDR3 sequence is CATSESGTGKTDTQYF. The CDR3 DNA sequence: TGTGCCACCAGTGAATCCGGGACAGGGAAAACAGATACGCAGTATTTT.

The chain couples TRBV5-4 to TRBJ2-2; TRBD2 is a possible D gene (7 bases). CDR3 length: 14 amino acids. CDR1 is SGHNT, CDR2 YYREEE, per germline (reference sequence). V dropped 5 bases and J dropped 5 bases, with 13 bases sitting between them. CDR3 residues: CASRGGASTGELFF. Here the CDR3 DNA reads TGTGCCAGCAGAGGGGGGGCCTCGACCGGGGAGCTGTTTTTT. The full variable domain, with the rest looked up from reference TRBV5-4 and TRBJ2-2, is ETGVTQSPTHLIKTRGQQVTLRCSSQSGHNTVSWYQQALGQGPQFIFQYYREEENGRGNFPPRFSGLQFPNYSSELNVNALELDDSALYLCASRGGASTGELFFGEGSRLTVL.

The rearrangement links TRBV11-2 to TRBJ2-5, with 7 positions matching TRBD1. The CDR3 spans 15 residues. V was clipped by 2 bases and J by 2 bases; unmatched bases: 5. Germline V gives CDR1 SGHAT, CDR2 FQNNGV. The CDR3 sequence: CASSLLDRDQETQYF. The CDR3 region has the DNA TGTGCCAGCAGCTTACTAGACAGGGATCAAGAGACCCAGTACTTC.

The genes are TRBV5-6 and TRBJ2-5; D gene ambiguous. This CDR3 comprises 13 residues. Germline CDR1 reads SGHDT; CDR2 reads YYEEEE. V gave up 1 base and J gave up 3 bases, with 7 bases separating them. CDR3 coding DNA: TGTGCCAGCAGCTTGTCGGGTAAAGAGACCCAGTACTTC. It codes for CASSLSGKETQYF. The variable domain in full, completed from reference TRBV5-6 and TRBJ2-5, reads DAGVTQSPTHLIKTRGQQVTLRCSPKSGHDTVSWYQQALGQGPQFIFQYYEEEERQRGNFPDRFSGHQFPNYSSELNVNALLLGDSALYLCASSLSGKETQYFGPGTRLLVL.

This clone occurred once. V and J are TRBV21-1 and TRBJ1-5; TRBD1, the table's D call, lacks a check against the DNA. TRBV21-1 is tagged as a pseudogene. The CDR3 contains 17 residues. Here the CDR3 DNA reads TGTGCCAGCAGCAATCGATATGGACAGGGGTGTAATCAGCCCCAGCATTTT. It codes for CASSNRYGQGCNQPQHF.

V and J are TRBV19 and TRBJ2-1; 9 bases map to TRBD2. Germline V lookup: CDR1 LNHDA, CDR2 SQIVND (reference sequence). This CDR3 is 14 amino acids long. J was trimmed by 8 bases and V by 5 bases; bases with no gene match: 7. This CDR3 reads CASSLGLASDEQFF. CDR3 bases: TGTGCCAGTAGTCTGGGACTAGCTTCCGATGAGCAGTTCTTC. The full variable domain, with the rest looked up from reference TRBV19 and TRBJ2-1, is DGGITQSPKYLFRKEGQNVTLSCEQNLNHDAMYWYRQDPGQGLRLIYYSQIVNDFQKGDIAEGYSVSREKKESFPLTVTSAQKNPTAFYLCASSLGLASDEQFFGPGTRLTVL.